The 31 T cell receptor beta chains given below trace back to one sample, sequenced in a study of blood T cell repertoires in COVID-19. Sequenced by immunoSEQ multiplex PCR; TCRdb stores in-frame clones only, minus some. The sample has about 120,000 clones, 82% seen once; the top ten hold approximately 4.5%. Sequencing was carried out using peripheral blood. These TCRs come from a woman between 70 and 85 years old with acute or convalescent COVID-19.

The chain recombines TRBV11-2 with TRBJ1-1; the match to TRBD1 covers 10 bases. This CDR3 spans 13 amino acids. Germline assignment: CDR1 SGHAT and CDR2 FQNNGV. The V segment lost 5 bases and the J segment 11 bases; nucleotides outside the gene matches: 8. The chain's CDR3 is CASSRGQGPTAFF. The CDR3 DNA is TGTGCCAGCAGCCGGGGACAGGGGCCAACGGCTTTCTTT. The whole variable domain, remainder taken from reference TRBV11-2 and TRBJ1-1, is EAGVAQSPRYKIIEKRQSVAFWCNPISGHATLYWYQQILGQGPKLLIQFQNNGVVDDSQLPKDRFSAERLKGVDSTLKIQPAKLEDSAVYLCASSRGQGPTAFFGQGTRLTVV.

This chain joins TRBV19 and TRBJ1-6, with D maybe TRBD1 (5 bases). Trimming cost V 5 bases and J 0 bases, with 8 bases left between them. The V gene's germline CDR1 is LNHDA and CDR2 SQIVND (reference sequence). The CDR3 loop spans 15 amino acids. CDR3: CASSQGVSYNSPLHF. CDR3 nucleotide sequence: TGTGCCAGTAGTCAGGGTGTCTCCTATAATTCACCCCTCCACTTT.

This clone was counted a few times. The chain links TRBV11-3 to TRBJ1-1; D call uncertain. The CDR3 loop spans 13 amino acids. V was pared by 8 bases and J by 5 bases, with 15 bases between. Germline V gene data show CDR1 as SGHNT and CDR2 as YENEEA. In nucleotides, the CDR3 is TGTGCCAGCTCCAGAGGGCGAGTAACTGAAGCTTTCTTT. Protein sequence: CASSRGRVTEAFF.

A few counts support this clone. This chain links TRBV11-3 with TRBJ2-1; 7 bases map to TRBD2. Per the germline V gene, CDR1 is SGHNT and CDR2 is YENEEA. The CDR3 has 14 residues. Trimming took 5 bases from V and 7 from J; bases not matched to a gene: 8. The CDR3 sequence: CASSPAGLSNEQFF. The CDR3 coding sequence is TGTGCCAGCAGCCCAGCGGGGTTAAGTAATGAGCAGTTCTTC.

The chain joins TRBV3-1 (or the pseudogene TRBV3-2) to TRBJ1-2; D may be TRBD1 (5 bases). The CDR3 loop spans 16 amino acids. Germline V gene lookup returns CDR1 LGHDT and CDR2 YNNKEL (reference sequence). Trimming removed 2 bases at V and 2 bases at J, with 15 bases between. Here the CDR3 reads CASSQKLLAGNYGYTF. CDR3 in DNA: TGTGCCAGCAGCCAAAAATTATTAGCAGGGAACTATGGCTACACCTTC.

There are a few counts of this clone. The chain has TRBV19 and TRBJ1-2; TRBD1 aligns across 7 bases. There are 13 residues in the CDR3. Germline assignment: CDR1 LNHDA and CDR2 SQIVND (reference sequence). V lost 6 bases to trimming and J lost 0 bases; unmatched junction nucleotides: 1. The CDR3 nucleotides read TGTGCCAGTAGGACAGGGTCTAACTATGGCTACACCTTC. This codes for CASRTGSNYGYTF. The whole variable domain, filled in from reference TRBV19 and TRBJ1-2, reads DGGITQSPKYLFRKEGQNVTLSCEQNLNHDAMYWYRQDPGQGLRLIYYSQIVNDFQKGDIAEGYSVSREKKESFPLTVTSAQKNPTAFYLCASRTGSNYGYTFGSGTRLTVV.

CDR3 DNA: TGTGCCATCAGCCGGGGAGAGGGGGCTTTGGCGAACGAGCAGTACGTC. Its protein is CAISRGEGALANEQYV. The chain carries TRBV10-3 and TRBJ2-7; 7 bases are shared with TRBD1. The CDR3 has 16 amino acids. The germline V gene encodes CDR1 ENHRY and CDR2 SYGVKD. V shed 6 bases and J 5 bases; nucleotides not matched to a gene: 16.

The J gene is TRBJ1-5, the V gene TRBV18; D remains ambiguous. The length of the CDR3 is 15 residues. V dropped 2 bases and J dropped 2 bases, with 10 bases sitting between them. Germline V gene sequence: CDR1 KGHSH, CDR2 LQKENI. The CDR3 DNA is TGTGCCAGCTCACCAGGGAGCAGCGGCAATCAGCCCCAGCATTTT. Translating gives CASSPGSSGNQPQHF.

J is TRBJ2-3 and V is TRBV2, with 7 bases matching TRBD2. Germline lookup yields CDR1 SNHLY and CDR2 FYNNEI. CDR3 length: 12 residues. V shed 7 bases, J shed 4 bases, and the junction held 2 bases outside the gene matches. As DNA, the CDR3 is TGTGCCAGCACCCGGGGGGCAGATACGCAGTATTTT. Protein sequence: CASTRGADTQYF.

The genes are TRBV12-3 or TRBV12-4 and TRBJ2-2; D is perhaps TRBD2 (6 bases). Trimming took off 5 bases at V and 5 bases at J, with 9 bases between the two ends. CDR3 length equals 13 residues. The CDR3 protein is CASSRGETGELFF. The CDR3, as DNA: TGTGCCAGCAGTCGCGGGGAGACCGGGGAGCTGTTTTTT.

This rearrangement joins TRBV15 to TRBJ1-1; D remains ambiguous. The CDR3 consists of 13 residues. The germline gives CDR1 LNHNV, CDR2 YYDKDF (reference sequence). Trimming removed 6 bases from V and 5 bases from J, with 13 bases in between. The CDR3 reads CATRRVVGTEAFF. The CDR3 DNA reads as TGTGCCACCAGGAGGGTCGTGGGAACTGAAGCTTTCTTT.

The J gene is TRBJ1-2, the V gene TRBV7-9; TRBD1 aligns across 7 bases. This CDR3 region has 14 residues. The germline V gene has CDR1 SEHNR and CDR2 FQNEAQ (reference sequence). Trimming removed 1 base from V and 8 bases from J; junction bases left unmatched: 7. The CDR3 here is CASSLDRQGDGYTF. The CDR3 DNA sequence: TGTGCCAGCAGCTTAGATCGGCAGGGGGACGGCTACACCTTC.

Comment on this clone: Other DNA sequences in the same sample also yield this CDR3. The chain uses TRBV6-5 and TRBJ1-5; D is perhaps TRBD1 (5 bases). The CDR3 runs to 15 residues. With 0 bases removed from V and 3 bases from J, the gap between germline ends came to 9 bases. Looked up from germline, CDR1 is MNHEY and CDR2 is SVGAGI. DNA of the CDR3: TGTGCCAGCAGTTACTCGGGGCAGCTCAATCAGCCCCAGCATTTT. Residues: CASSYSGQLNQPQHF.

V is TRBV18 and J is TRBJ2-3, with 7 bases matching TRBD2. This CDR3 contains 16 residues. The V gene's germline CDR1 is KGHSH and CDR2 LQKENI. V lost 1 base and J lost 0; bases outside the gene matches: 4. The DNA of the CDR3 is TGTGCCAGCTCACCACTACGGGGGGTCAGCACAGATACGCAGTATTTT. Amino acids: CASSPLRGVSTDTQYF.

The rearrangement links TRBV4-3 to TRBJ1-6; no reliable D call. The CDR3 extends over 16 amino acids. V was trimmed by 4 bases and J by 3 bases, leaving 13 bases between them. Germline V gene lookup returns CDR1 LGHNA and CDR2 YSLEER. The CDR3 sequence is CASSRVLGDYNSPLHF. The CDR3, as DNA: TGCGCCAGCAGCCGAGTACTCGGGGACTATAATTCACCCCTCCACTTT.

This sequence joins TRBV6-2 or TRBV6-3 and TRBJ2-4; tentatively, D is TRBD2 (5 bases). Germline V CDR1 and CDR2: MNHEY, SVGEGT. The CDR3 spans 16 residues. The V end was cut by 2 bases, the J end by 0 bases, with 11 bases between. CDR3 in amino acids: CASSYEGVIAKNIQYF. In DNA, the CDR3 is TGTGCCAGCAGTTACGAGGGTGTGATAGCCAAAAACATTCAGTACTTC.

The rearrangement joins TRBV9 to TRBJ2-5; D might be TRBD2 (7 bases). The CDR3 contains 17 residues. The germline V and J ends were trimmed by 0 bases and 5 bases, with 20 bases remaining between them. CDR1 is SGDLS, CDR2 YYNGEE, per germline. CDR3 bases: TGTGCCAGCAGCGTAGCGGATTCGGTGGGGGGGCAGGAGACCCAGTACTTC. The encoded protein is CASSVADSVGGQETQYF.

This chain uses TRBV19 with TRBJ1-1; 7 positions match TRBD1. J gave up 2 bases and V 10 bases, and 7 bases lay outside the gene matches. CDR3 length: 13 amino acids. CDR1 is LNHDA and CDR2 is SQIVND in the germline V gene (reference sequence). The CDR3 DNA follows: TGTGCCACCTCGGGACAGATAAACACTGAAGCTTTCTTT. Protein product: CATSGQINTEAFF.

J is TRBJ2-1 and V is TRBV2; 11 bases map to TRBD2. Germline-derived CDR1 and CDR2 are SNHLY and FYNNEI. J was trimmed by 5 bases and V by 6 bases; bases with no gene match: 3. The CDR3 spans 14 residues. The CDR3 is CASRLAGDHNEQFF. CDR3 bases: TGTGCCAGCAGACTAGCGGGGGACCACAATGAGCAGTTCTTC.

This clone has only one observation. The CDR3 DNA reads as TGTGCCAGCAGCACGGGACTAGCGATGAACAATGAGCAGTTCTTC. It yields the protein CASSTGLAMNNEQFF. The chain joins TRBV3-1 (or the pseudogene TRBV3-2) to TRBJ2-1, with TRBD2 identical over 10 bases. Germline CDR1 and CDR2: LGHDT and YNNKEL (reference sequence). The J segment lost 5 bases and the V segment lost 5 bases, leaving 6 bases of the junction unmatched. The CDR3 is made up of 15 amino acids.

The chain carries TRBV4-2 and TRBJ2-3, with 7 bases aligning to TRBD2. The CDR3 is made up of 16 amino acids. Germline CDR1 LGHNA, CDR2 YNFKEQ. The J segment lost 2 bases and the V segment lost 0 bases, leaving 5 bases of the junction unmatched. For the CDR3, the DNA is TGTGCCAGCAGCCAAGAACCCCTAGCGGCCACAGATACGCAGTATTTT. Its translation is CASSQEPLAATDTQYF.

The rearrangement joins TRBV6-5 to TRBJ2-5; D might be TRBD2 (5 bases). Deletions cut 7 bases from V and 7 bases from J, with 13 bases between. Per germline, CDR1 MNHEY and CDR2 SVGAGI. The CDR3 is made up of 12 amino acids. CDR3 sequence reads: CASIAVRGTQYF. CDR3 DNA: TGTGCCAGCATCGCCGTTCGGGGGACCCAGTACTTC.

V is TRBV6-5 and J is TRBJ1-3, with D possibly matching TRBD1 (6 bases). The germline CDR1 and CDR2 sequences are MNHEY and SVGAGI. CDR3 size: 12 residues. V lost 8 bases to trimming and J lost 5 bases, with 10 bases between them. CDR3 residues: CASQDSRNTIYF. CDR3 DNA: TGTGCCAGCCAGGACAGTAGAAACACCATATATTTT.

The chain is built from TRBV4-1 and TRBJ2-2; D is perhaps TRBD2 (6 bases). Germline CDR1 and CDR2: MGHRA and YSYEKL. Trimming took 4 bases from V and 1 from J, leaving 13 bases between them. The CDR3 extends over 16 amino acids. In DNA form, the CDR3 reads TGCGCCAGCAGCCCTGGGAGGACACAGAACACCGGGGAGCTGTTTTTT. This gives the protein CASSPGRTQNTGELFF.

The genes are TRBV9 and TRBJ1-4; a possible D gene is TRBD1 (6 bases). The CDR3 covers 15 residues. Germline V gene sequence: CDR1 SGDLS, CDR2 YYNGEE. V was clipped by 4 bases and J by 7 bases, with 17 bases between them. CDR3 residues: CASSPREGVTEKLFF. CDR3 nucleotide sequence: TGTGCCAGCAGCCCGAGGGAGGGGGTCACTGAAAAACTGTTTTTT.

The chain employs TRBV6-5 and TRBJ1-2, with 7 bases aligning to TRBD1. V lost 7 bases, J lost 7 bases, and 9 bases stayed unmatched. The length of the CDR3 is 13 residues. CDR1 is MNHEY, CDR2 SVGAGI, per germline. The CDR3 sequence: CASTADRDGGYTF. The CDR3 DNA is TGTGCCAGCACCGCCGACAGGGACGGTGGCTACACCTTC.

This clone was seen more than once but under ten times. The chain combines TRBV18 with TRBJ1-2, with 8 bases identical to TRBD1. The CDR3 loop spans 17 amino acids. CDR1 and CDR2 from the germline V gene are KGHSH and LQKENI. The ends lost 3 bases at V and 0 bases at J; junction bases unmatched: 9. The CDR3 DNA sequence: TGTGCCAGCTCACCTGAGGCAGGGGGCGCCCCTAACTATGGCTACACCTTC. Its protein is CASSPEAGGAPNYGYTF. Variable domain in full (rest from reference TRBV18 and TRBJ1-2): NAGVMQNPRHLVRRRGQEARLRCSPMKGHSHVYWYRQLPEEGLKFMVYLQKENIIDESGMPKERFSAEFPKEGPSILRIQQVVRGDSAAYFCASSPEAGGAPNYGYTFGSGTRLTVV.

The chain combines TRBV29-1 with TRBJ2-5; possible D gene TRBD1, 7 bases. CDR1 is SQVTM, CDR2 ANQGSEA, per germline. This CDR3 comprises 15 residues. Trimming shortened V by 4 bases and J by 5 bases, and 20 bases separated the two germline ends. CDR3 sequence reads: CSVGRGQGPEETQYF. For the CDR3, the DNA is TGCAGCGTTGGGAGGGGGCAGGGGCCAGAGGAGACCCAGTACTTC.

The rearrangement uses TRBV12-3 or TRBV12-4 and TRBJ1-1, with D hard to call. V was pared by 7 bases and J by 4 bases, with 13 bases between. The CDR3 has 13 amino acids. The chain's CDR3 is CASTRSRATEAFF. The CDR3 nucleotides are TGTGCCAGCACCCGATCGAGAGCCACTGAAGCTTTCTTT.

The V call is TRBV7-3, the J call TRBJ2-3, with a possible D match to TRBD2 (6 bases). Germline V gene lookup returns CDR1 SGHTA and CDR2 FQGTGA. V gave up 1 base and J gave up 0 bases, with 14 bases separating them. The CDR3 length is 17 residues. CDR3 amino acids: CASSLNPPGASTDTQYF. DNA of the CDR3: TGTGCCAGCAGCTTAAATCCCCCGGGAGCTAGCACAGATACGCAGTATTTT.

This clone was counted a few times. The chain joins TRBV24-1 to TRBJ1-2; weak D call: TRBD1 (5 bases). The germline V gene has CDR1 KGHDR and CDR2 SFDVKD. The CDR3 is 16 residues long. Trimming cost V 4 bases and J 8 bases, with 22 bases left between them. The CDR3 is CATSDSTAWGVGGYTF. The CDR3 coding sequence is TGTGCCACCAGTGACTCAACTGCATGGGGGGTGGGCGGCTACACCTTC.